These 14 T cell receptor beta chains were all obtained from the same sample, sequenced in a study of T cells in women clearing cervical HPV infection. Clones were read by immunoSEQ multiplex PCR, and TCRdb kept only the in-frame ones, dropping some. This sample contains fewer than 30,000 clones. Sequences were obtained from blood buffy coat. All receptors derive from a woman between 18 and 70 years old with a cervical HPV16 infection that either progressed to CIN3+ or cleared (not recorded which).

CDR3 loop: CASSLAEGRDNSPLFF. Incomplete CDR3 DNA: TGTGCCAGCAGCTTAGCGGAAGGGCGAGATAATTCACCA. This sequence joins TRBV7-6 and TRBJ1-4; the D is unclear. Sequencing ends 3 residues short of the CDR3 end; the germline J gene provides the rest. This CDR3 has 16 residues. Germline-derived CDR1 and CDR2 are SGHVS and FNYEAQ.

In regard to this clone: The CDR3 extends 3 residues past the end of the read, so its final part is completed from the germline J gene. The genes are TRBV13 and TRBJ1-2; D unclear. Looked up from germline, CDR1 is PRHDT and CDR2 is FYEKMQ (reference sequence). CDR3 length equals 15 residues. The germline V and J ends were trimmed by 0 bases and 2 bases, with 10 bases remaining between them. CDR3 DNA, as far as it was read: TGTGCCAGCAGCTTAGGAGGGCAGGTGAACTATGGC. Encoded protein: CASSLGGQVNYG. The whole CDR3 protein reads CASSLGGQVNYGYTF. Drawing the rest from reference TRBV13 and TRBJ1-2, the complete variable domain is AAGVIQSPRHLIKEKRETATLKCYPIPRHDTVYWYQQGPGQDPQFLISFYEKMQSDKGSIPDRFSAQQFSDYHSELNMSSLELGDSALYFCASSLGGQVNYGYTFGSGTRLTVV.

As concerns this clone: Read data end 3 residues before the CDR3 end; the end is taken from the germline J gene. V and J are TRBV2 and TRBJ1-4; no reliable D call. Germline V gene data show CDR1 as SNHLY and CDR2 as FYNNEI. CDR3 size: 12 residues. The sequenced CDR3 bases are TGTGCCAGCACCATGGGCAATTCACCA. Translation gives CASTMGNSP. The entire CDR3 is CASTMGNSPLFF.

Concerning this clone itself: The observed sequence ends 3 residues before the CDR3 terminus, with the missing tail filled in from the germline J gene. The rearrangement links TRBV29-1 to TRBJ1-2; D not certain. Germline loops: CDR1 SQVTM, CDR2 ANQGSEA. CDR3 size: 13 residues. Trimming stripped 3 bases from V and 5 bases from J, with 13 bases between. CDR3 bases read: TGCAGCGTTGACTTCTCGGTCGGGTATGGC. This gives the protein CSVDFSVGYG. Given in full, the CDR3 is CSVDFSVGYGYTF.

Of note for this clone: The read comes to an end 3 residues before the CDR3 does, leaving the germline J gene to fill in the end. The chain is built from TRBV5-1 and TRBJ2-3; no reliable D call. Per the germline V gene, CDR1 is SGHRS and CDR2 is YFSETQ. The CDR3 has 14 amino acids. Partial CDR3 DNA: TGCGCCAGCAGCTCATTAGCTGGCCAAGAGACG. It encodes CASSSLAGQET. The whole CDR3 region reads CASSSLAGQETQYF.

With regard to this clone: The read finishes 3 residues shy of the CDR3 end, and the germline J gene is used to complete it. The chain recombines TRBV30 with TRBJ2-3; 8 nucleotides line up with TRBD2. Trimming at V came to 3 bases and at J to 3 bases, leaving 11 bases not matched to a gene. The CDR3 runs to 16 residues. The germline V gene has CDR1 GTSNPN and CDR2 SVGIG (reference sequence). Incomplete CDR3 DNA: TGTGCCTGGAGCCCGGGGGGGGGCTATGGGACAGATACG. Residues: CAWSPGGGYGTDT. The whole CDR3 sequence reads CAWSPGGGYGTDTQYF.

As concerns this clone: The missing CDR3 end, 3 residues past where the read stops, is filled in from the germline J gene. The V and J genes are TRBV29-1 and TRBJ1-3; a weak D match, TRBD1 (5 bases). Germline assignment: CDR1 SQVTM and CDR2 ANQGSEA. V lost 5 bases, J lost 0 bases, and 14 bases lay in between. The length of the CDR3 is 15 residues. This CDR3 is CSVTDLDSSGNTIYF. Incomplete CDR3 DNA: TGCAGCGTTACAGACTTAGACAGCTCTGGAAACACC.

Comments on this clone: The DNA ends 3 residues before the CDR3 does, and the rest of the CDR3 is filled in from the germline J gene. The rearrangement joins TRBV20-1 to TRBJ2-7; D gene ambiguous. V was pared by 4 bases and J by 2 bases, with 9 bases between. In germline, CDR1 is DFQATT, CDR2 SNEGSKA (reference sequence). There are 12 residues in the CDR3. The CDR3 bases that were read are TGCAGTGCTACTGGCAGAACCTACGAG. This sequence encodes CSATGRTYE. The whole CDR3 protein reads CSATGRTYEQYF.

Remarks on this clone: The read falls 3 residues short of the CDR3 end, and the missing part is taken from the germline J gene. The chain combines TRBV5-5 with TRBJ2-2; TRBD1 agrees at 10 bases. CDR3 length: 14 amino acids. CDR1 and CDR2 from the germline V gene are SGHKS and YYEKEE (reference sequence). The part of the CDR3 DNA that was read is TGTGCCAGCAGCTGGACAGGGGGTAATGAAAAG. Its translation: CASSWTGGNEK. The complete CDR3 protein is CASSWTGGNEKLFF.

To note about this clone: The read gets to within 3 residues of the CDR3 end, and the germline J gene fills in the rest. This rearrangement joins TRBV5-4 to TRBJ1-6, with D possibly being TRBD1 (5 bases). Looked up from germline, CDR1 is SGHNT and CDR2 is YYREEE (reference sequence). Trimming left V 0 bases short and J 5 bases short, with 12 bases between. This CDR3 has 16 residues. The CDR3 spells CASSLGGGPDNSPLHF. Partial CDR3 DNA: TGTGCCAGCAGCTTGGGGGGCGGCCCAGATAATTCACCC.

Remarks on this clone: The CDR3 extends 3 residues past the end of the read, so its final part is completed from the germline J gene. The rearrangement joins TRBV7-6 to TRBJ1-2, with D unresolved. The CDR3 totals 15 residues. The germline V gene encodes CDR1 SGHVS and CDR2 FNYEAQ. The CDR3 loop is CASSLGLLHTDTYTF. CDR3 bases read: TGTGCCAGCAGCTTAGGGCTCCTACACACAGATACC.

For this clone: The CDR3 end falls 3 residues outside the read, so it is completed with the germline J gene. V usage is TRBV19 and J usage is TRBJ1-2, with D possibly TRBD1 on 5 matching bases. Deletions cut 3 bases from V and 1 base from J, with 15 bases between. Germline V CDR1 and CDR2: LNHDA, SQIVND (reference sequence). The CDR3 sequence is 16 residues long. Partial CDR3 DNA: TGTGCCAGTAGTATTTCTGCAGGAGGGGTTAACTATGGC. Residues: CASSISAGGVNYG. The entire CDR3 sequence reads CASSISAGGVNYGYTF.

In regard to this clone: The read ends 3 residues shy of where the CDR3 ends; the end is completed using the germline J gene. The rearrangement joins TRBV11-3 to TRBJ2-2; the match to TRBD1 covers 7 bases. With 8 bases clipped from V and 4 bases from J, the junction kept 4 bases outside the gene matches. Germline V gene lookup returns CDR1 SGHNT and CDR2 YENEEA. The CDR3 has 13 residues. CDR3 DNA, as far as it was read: TGTGCCAGCGAGGGGGCTCGCACCGGGGAG. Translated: CASEGARTGE. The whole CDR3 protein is CASEGARTGELFF. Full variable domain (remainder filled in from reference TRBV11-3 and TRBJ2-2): EAGVVQSPRYKIIEKKQPVAFWCNPISGHNTLYWYLQNLGQGPELLIRYENEEAVDDSQLPKDRFSAERLKGVDSTLKIQPAELGDSAVYLCASEGARTGELFFGEGSRLTVL.

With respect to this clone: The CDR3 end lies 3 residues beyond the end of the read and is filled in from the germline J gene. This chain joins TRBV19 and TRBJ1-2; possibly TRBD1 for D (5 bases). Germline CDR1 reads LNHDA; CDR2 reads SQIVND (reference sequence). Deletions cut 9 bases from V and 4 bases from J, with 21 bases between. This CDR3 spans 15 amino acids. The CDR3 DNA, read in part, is TGTGCCAGCAGGGAGACTTCCCGTCATGGCTATGGC. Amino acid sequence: CASRETSRHGYG. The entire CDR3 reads CASRETSRHGYGYTF.